Listed below are T cell receptor beta chains from one sample, sequenced in a study of T cell repertoires in cytomegalovirus infection. TCRdb called the reads again in MiXCR, with one record for every CDR3 protein. The sample includes roughly 730,000 distinct CDR3 sequences, around 30% seen only once; the top ten take approximately 18%. Their antigens are not known. The sequencing here drew on cultured PBMCs, taken from culture after CMV antigen stimulation. The receptors here all came from a human donor in good health (CMV status not recorded). Some clones in this sample may be carry-over from other donors' samples. CDR3s include the opening cysteine and the closing phenylalanine or tryptophan. The order of the fields is V gene, D gene, clone size, J gene, CDR3 length, CDR3 protein, CDR3 DNA. The D gene is left open where the match is weak. The size of a clone is reported for some rows only, either as once, few or many, or as a class for expanded clones.

>TRBV6-8|NA|NA|TRBJ2-4|16
CASSPIPWGEGNIQYF
TGTGCCAGCAGTCCCATACCGTGGGGTGAGGGAAACATTCAGTACTTC
>TRBV29-1|NA|NA|TRBJ2-7|13
CSVGKGRWEEQYF
TGCAGCGTGGGAAAAGGCAGGTGGGAAGAGCAGTACTTC
>TRBV2|TRBD1|NA|TRBJ1-2|12
CASRQGPRGYTF
TGTGCCAGCCGACAGGGCCCTAGGGGCTACACCTTC
>TRBV15|TRBD2|NA|TRBJ2-1|14
CATSPGLAGAAQFF
TGTGCCACCAGCCCGGGACTAGCGGGAGCGGCGCAGTTCTTC
>TRBV12-3/TRBV12-4|NA|NA|TRBJ2-2|16
CASSSLGISSTGELFF
TGTGCCAGCAGTAGCTTAGGGATTTCTAGCACCGGGGAGCTGTTTTTT
>TRBV7-2|TRBD1|few|TRBJ2-1|16
CASSSEYDTGVNEQFF
TGTGCCAGCAGCTCGGAATACGACACAGGGGTTAATGAGCAGTTCTTC
>TRBV5-4|TRBD2|NA|TRBJ2-7|16
CASSSKGLAREHEQYF
TGTGCCAGCAGCTCCAAGGGACTAGCGAGGGAACACGAGCAGTACTTC
>TRBV7-2|NA|many|TRBJ2-7|14
CASSLTTDPWEQYF
TGTGCCAGCAGCCTTACCACGGACCCCTGGGAGCAGTACTTC
>TRBV7-2|NA|NA|TRBJ2-7|15
CASSLEWGRDYEQYF
TGTGCCAGCAGCTTAGAATGGGGAAGGGACTACGAGCAGTACTTC
>TRBV4-2|NA|few|TRBJ2-4|14
CASSQVPGSNIQYF
TGTGCCAGCAGCCAAGTGCCGGGATCAAACATTCAGTACTTC
>TRBV2|TRBD2|NA|TRBJ2-5|15
CASSRPTSGSSAQYF
TGTGCCAGCAGTCGACCGACTAGCGGTTCTTCGGCCCAGTACTTC
>TRBV7-2|TRBD1|few|TRBJ2-6|20
CASSLVRTGDQLSGANVLTF
TGTGCCAGCAGCTTAGTACGGACAGGGGATCAACTCTCTGGGGCCAACGTCCTGACTTTC
>TRBV7-9|NA|NA|TRBJ1-1|13
CASSFPGSPEAFF
TGTGCCAGCAGCTTTCCGGGGAGCCCTGAAGCTTTCTTT
>TRBV6-2/TRBV6-3|NA|NA|TRBJ2-1|12
CATTLGRYEQFF
TGTGCCACCACGTTGGGGAGATATGAGCAGTTCTTC
>TRBV19|TRBD2|NA|TRBJ2-5|16
CASSDRGTSTQETQYF
TGTGCCAGTAGTGACAGAGGGACTAGTACGCAAGAGACCCAGTACTTC
>TRBV10-3|NA|NA|TRBJ2-1|13
CAISGQGKGEQFF
TGTGCCATCAGTGGGCAGGGGAAGGGTGAGCAGTTCTTC
>TRBV7-3|NA|NA|TRBJ2-5|14
CASSPPSQEETQYF
TGTGCCAGCAGCCCCCCGAGCCAAGAAGAGACCCAGTACTTC
>TRBV19|TRBD1|NA|TRBJ2-5|15
CASSMGQLGQETQYF
TGTGCCAGTAGTATGGGACAGTTGGGGCAAGAGACCCAGTACTTC
>TRBV7-2|TRBD1|NA|TRBJ1-5|15
CASSLGQVRSSPQHF
TGTGCCAGCAGCCTGGGACAGGTGCGATCTTCGCCCCAGCATTTT
>TRBV29-1|NA|few|TRBJ2-5|14
CSVDNQGWEETQYF
TGCAGCGTTGATAATCAGGGCTGGGAAGAGACCCAGTACTTC
>TRBV7-8|TRBD1|many|TRBJ2-1|13
CASSPQGDGEQFF
TGTGCCAGCAGCCCGCAGGGGGACGGGGAGCAGTTCTTC
>TRBV2|TRBD2|NA|TRBJ2-1|14
CASSSAGGVNEQFF
TGTGCCAGCAGTTCAGCGGGAGGGGTCAATGAGCAGTTCTTC
>TRBV11-2|NA|many|TRBJ2-1|16
CASSLGFGKLGNEQFF
TGTGCCAGCAGCTTAGGGTTTGGGAAACTCGGGAATGAGCAGTTCTTC
>TRBV11-2|TRBD2|NA|TRBJ2-1|16
CASRLAGGPRYNEQFF
TGTGCCAGCAGACTAGCGGGAGGGCCAAGATACAATGAGCAGTTCTTC
>TRBV18|TRBD1|few|TRBJ2-3|16
CASSPRQGAGTDTQYF
TGTGCCAGCTCACCACGCCAGGGGGCTGGCACAGATACGCAGTATTTT
>TRBV6-5|TRBD1|NA|TRBJ1-4|14
CASSTGAGGEKLFF
TGTGCCAGCAGTACAGGGGCGGGCGGTGAAAAACTGTTTTTT
>TRBV7-2|TRBD2|many|TRBJ2-1|13
CASSSGGANEQFF
TGTGCCAGCAGCTCCGGGGGGGCCAATGAGCAGTTCTTC
>TRBV28|NA|NA|TRBJ1-1|12
CASRDQGSEAFF
TGTGCCAGCCGGGACCAGGGTTCTGAAGCTTTCTTT
>TRBV19|NA|NA|TRBJ1-1|13
CASSSWKNTEAFF
TGTGCCAGTAGTAGCTGGAAGAACACTGAAGCTTTCTTT
>TRBV24-1|NA|NA|TRBJ1-5|12
CATSGSGQPQHF
TGTGCCACCAGCGGGTCTGGTCAGCCCCAGCATTTT